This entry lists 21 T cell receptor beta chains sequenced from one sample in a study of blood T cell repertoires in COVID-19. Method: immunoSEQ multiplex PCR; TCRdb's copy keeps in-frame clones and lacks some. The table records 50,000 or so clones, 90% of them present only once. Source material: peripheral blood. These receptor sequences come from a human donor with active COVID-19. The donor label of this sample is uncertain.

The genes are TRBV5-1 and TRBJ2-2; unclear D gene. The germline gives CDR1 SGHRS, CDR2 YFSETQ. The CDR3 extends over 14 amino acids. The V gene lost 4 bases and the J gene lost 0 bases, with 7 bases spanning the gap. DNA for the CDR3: TGCGCCAGCAGCGCCGACACGAACACCGGGGAGCTGTTTTTT. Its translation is CASSADTNTGELFF. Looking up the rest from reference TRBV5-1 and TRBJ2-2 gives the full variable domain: KAGVTQTPRYLIKTRGQQVTLSCSPISGHRSVSWYQQTPGQGLQFLFEYFSETQRNKGNFPGRFSGRQFSNSRSEMNVSTLELGDSALYLCASSADTNTGELFFGEGSRLTVL.

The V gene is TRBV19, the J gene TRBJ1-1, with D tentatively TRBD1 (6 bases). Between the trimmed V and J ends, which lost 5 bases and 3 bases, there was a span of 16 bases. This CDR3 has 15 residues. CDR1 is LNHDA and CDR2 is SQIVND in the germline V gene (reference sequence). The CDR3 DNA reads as TGTGCCAGTAGTCAAACCGTCAGGGGCGACACTGAAGCTTTCTTT. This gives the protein CASSQTVRGDTEAFF.

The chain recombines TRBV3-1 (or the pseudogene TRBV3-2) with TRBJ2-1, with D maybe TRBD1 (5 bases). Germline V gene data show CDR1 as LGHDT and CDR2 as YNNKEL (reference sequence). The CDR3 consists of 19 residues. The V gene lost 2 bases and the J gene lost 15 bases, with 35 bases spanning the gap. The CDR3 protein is CASSQNLLTTGPSSDRTFF. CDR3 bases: TGTGCCAGCAGCCAAAACTTACTGACCACAGGACCTTCCTCGGACCGTACGTTCTTC.

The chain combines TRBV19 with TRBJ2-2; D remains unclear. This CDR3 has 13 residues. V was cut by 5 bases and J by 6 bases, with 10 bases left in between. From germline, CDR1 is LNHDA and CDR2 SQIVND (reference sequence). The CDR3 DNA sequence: TGTGCCAGTAGTGCCTGGGCTGCCGGGGAGCTGTTTTTT. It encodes CASSAWAAGELFF.

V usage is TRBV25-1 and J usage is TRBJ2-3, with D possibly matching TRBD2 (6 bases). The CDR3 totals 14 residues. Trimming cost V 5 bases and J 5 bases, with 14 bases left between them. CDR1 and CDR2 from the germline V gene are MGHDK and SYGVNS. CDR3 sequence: CASSLAGSRDTQYF. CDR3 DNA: TGTGCCAGCAGTCTTGCGGGGAGTCGAGATACGCAGTATTTT.

The CDR3 coding sequence is TGTGCCACGGAGGGAAGCTCCTACAATGAGCAGTTCTTC. Translation gives CATEGSSYNEQFF. The chain carries TRBV25-1 and TRBJ2-1, with a weak D call TRBD2 (6 bases). V was pared by 10 bases and J by 0 bases, with 10 bases between. This CDR3 contains 13 residues. Germline V gene sequence: CDR1 MGHDK, CDR2 SYGVNS.

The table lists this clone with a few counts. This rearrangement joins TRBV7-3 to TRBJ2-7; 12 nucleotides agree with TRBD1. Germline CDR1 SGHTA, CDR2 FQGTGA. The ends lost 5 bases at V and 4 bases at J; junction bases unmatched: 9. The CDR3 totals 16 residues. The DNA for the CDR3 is TGTGCCAGCAGCCCGGGGACAGGGGGCAATTTTTACGAGCAGTACTTC. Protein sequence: CASSPGTGGNFYEQYF.

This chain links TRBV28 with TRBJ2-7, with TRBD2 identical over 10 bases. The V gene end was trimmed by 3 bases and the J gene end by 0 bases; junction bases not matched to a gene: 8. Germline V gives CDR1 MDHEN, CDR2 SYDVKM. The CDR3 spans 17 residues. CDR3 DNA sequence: TGTGCCAGCAGTTTTAGGACTAGCGGACTTCACTCCTACGAGCAGTACTTC. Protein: CASSFRTSGLHSYEQYF.

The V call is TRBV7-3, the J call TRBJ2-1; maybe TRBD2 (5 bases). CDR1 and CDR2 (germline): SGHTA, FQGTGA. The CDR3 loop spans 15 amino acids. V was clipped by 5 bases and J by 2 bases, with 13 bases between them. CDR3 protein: CASSPEAAPYNEQFF. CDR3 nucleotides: TGTGCCAGCAGCCCGGAGGCTGCCCCCTACAATGAGCAGTTCTTC.

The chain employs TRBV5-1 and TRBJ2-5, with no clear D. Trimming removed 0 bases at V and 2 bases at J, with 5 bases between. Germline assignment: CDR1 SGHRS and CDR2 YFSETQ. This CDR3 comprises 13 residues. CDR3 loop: CASSLDRQETQYF. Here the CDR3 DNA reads TGCGCCAGCAGCTTGGACAGACAAGAGACCCAGTACTTC. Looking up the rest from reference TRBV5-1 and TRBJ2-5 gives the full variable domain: KAGVTQTPRYLIKTRGQQVTLSCSPISGHRSVSWYQQTPGQGLQFLFEYFSETQRNKGNFPGRFSGRQFSNSRSEMNVSTLELGDSALYLCASSLDRQETQYFGPGTRLLVL.

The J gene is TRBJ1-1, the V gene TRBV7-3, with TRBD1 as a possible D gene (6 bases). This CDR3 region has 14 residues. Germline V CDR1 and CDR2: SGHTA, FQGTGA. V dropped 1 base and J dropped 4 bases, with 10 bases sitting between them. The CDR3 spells CASSLIGGPTEAFF. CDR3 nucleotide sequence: TGTGCCAGCAGCTTAATAGGGGGTCCCACTGAAGCTTTCTTT. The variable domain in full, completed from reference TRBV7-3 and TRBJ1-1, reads GAGVSQTPSNKVTEKGKYVELRCDPISGHTALYWYRQSLGQGPEFLIYFQGTGAADDSGLPNDRFFAVRPEGSVSTLKIQRTERGDSAVYLCASSLIGGPTEAFFGQGTRLTVV.

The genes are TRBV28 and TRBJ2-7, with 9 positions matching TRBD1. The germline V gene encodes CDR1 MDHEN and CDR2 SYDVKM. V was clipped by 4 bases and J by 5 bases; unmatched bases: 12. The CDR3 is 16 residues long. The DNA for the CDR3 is TGTGCCAGCAGTTCAGTTGGGACAGGGAAGGTCCACGAGCAGTACTTC. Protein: CASSSVGTGKVHEQYF.

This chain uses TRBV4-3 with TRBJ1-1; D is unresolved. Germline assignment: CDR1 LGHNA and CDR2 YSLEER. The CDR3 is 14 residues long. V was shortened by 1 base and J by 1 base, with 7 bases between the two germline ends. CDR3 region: CASSQGTSNTEAFF. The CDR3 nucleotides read TGCGCCAGCAGCCAAGGGACTTCGAACACTGAAGCTTTCTTT.

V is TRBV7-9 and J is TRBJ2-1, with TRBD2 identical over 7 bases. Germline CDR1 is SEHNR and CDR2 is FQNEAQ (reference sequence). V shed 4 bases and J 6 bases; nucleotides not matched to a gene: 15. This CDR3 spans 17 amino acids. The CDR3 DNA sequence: TGTGCCAGCAGCTCCCCGGTTTGGGGGGAGGGATTCAATGAGCAGTTCTTC. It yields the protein CASSSPVWGEGFNEQFF.

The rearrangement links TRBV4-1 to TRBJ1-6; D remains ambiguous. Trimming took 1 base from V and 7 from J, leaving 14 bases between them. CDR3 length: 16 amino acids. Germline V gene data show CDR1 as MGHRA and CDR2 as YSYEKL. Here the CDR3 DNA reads TGCGCCAGCAGCCAAGGGGTGGGCGGGAAGAATTCACCCCTCCACTTT. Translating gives CASSQGVGGKNSPLHF.

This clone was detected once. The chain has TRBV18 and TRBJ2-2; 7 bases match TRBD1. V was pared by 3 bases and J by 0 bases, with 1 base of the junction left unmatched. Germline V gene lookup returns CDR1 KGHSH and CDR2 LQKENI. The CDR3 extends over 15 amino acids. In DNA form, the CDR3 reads TGTGCCAGCTCACCCGGGACAGCGAACACCGGGGAGCTGTTTTTT. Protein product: CASSPGTANTGELFF. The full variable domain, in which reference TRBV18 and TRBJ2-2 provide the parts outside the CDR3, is NAGVMQNPRHLVRRRGQEARLRCSPMKGHSHVYWYRQLPEEGLKFMVYLQKENIIDESGMPKERFSAEFPKEGPSILRIQQVVRGDSAAYFCASSPGTANTGELFFGEGSRLTVL.

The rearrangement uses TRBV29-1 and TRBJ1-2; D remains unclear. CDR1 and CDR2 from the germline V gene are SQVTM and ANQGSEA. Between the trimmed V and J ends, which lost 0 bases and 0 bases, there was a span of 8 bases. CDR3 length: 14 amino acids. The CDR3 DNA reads TGCAGCGTTGAAGATCGGGGTACTAACTATGGCTACACCTTC. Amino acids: CSVEDRGTNYGYTF.

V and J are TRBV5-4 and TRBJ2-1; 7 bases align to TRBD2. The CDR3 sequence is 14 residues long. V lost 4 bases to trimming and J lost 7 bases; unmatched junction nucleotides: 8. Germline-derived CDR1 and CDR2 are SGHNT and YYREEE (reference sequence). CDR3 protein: CASSGRVDRNEQFF. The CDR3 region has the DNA TGTGCCAGCAGCGGGAGGGTCGACAGAAATGAGCAGTTCTTC.

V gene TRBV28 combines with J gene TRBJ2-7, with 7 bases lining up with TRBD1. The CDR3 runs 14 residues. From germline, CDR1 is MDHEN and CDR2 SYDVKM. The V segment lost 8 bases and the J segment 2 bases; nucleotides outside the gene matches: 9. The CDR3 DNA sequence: TGTGCCAGCGGACAGGTGATTAAGACCTACGAGCAGTACTTC. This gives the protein CASGQVIKTYEQYF.

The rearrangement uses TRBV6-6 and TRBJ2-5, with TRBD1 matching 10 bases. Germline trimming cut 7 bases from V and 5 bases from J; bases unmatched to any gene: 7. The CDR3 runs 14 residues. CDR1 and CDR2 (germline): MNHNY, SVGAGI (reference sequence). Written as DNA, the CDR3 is TGTGCCAGCACCCTGGACAGGGGGTTTGAGACCCAGTACTTC. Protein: CASTLDRGFETQYF.

CDR3 in amino acids: CASSPGTSLYEQYV. The CDR3 region has the DNA TGTGCCAGCAGTCCCGGGACTAGCTTATACGAGCAGTACGTC. The rearrangement links TRBV6-5 to TRBJ2-7; 9 bases fit TRBD2. This CDR3 contains 14 residues. Per the germline V gene, CDR1 is MNHEY and CDR2 is SVGAGI. V shed 5 bases, J shed 4 bases, and the junction held 6 bases outside the gene matches.